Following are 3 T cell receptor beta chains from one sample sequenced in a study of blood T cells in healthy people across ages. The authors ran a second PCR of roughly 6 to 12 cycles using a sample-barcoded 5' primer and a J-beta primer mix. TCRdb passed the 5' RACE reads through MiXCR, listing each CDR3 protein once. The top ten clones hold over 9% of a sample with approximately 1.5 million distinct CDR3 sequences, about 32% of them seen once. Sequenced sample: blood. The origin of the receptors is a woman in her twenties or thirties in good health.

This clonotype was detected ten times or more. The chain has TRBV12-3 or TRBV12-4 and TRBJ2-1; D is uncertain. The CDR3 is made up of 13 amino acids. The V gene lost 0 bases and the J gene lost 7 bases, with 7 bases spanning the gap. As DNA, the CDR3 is TGTGCCAGCAGTTTAGCGCGGCGGAATGAGCAGTTCTTC. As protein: CASSLARRNEQFF.

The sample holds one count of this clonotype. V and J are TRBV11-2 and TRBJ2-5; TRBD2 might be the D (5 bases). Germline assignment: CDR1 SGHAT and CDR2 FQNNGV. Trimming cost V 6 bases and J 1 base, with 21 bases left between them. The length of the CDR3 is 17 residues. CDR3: CASSHWTGGHIQETQYF. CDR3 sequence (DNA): TGTGCCAGCAGTCATTGGACTGGCGGGCACATCCAAGAGACCCAGTACTTC.

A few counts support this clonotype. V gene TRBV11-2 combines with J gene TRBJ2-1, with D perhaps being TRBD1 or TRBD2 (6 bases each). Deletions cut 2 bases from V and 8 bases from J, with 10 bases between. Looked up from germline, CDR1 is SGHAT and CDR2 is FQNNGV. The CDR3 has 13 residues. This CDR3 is CASSLSGEDEQFF. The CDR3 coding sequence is TGTGCCAGCAGCTTATCAGGGGAGGATGAGCAGTTCTTC.